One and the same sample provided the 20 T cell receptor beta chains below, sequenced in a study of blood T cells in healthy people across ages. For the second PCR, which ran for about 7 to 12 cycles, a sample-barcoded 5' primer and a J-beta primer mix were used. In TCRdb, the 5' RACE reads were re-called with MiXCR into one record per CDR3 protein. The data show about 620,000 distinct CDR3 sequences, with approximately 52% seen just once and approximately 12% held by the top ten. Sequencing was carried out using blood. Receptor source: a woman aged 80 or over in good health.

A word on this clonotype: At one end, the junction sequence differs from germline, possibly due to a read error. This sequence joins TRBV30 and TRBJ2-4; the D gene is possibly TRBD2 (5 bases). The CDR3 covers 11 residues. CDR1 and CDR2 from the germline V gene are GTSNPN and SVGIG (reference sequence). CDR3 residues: CAGSPSNIQYF. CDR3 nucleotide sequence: TGTGCCGGGAGTCCCTCGAACATTCAGTACTTC.

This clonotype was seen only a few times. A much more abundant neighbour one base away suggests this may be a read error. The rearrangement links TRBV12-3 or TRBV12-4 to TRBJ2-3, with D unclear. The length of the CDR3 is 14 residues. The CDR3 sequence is CASGLRVPTDTQYF. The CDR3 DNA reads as TGTGCCAGCGGTTTAAGGGTCCCCACAGATACGCAGTATTTT.

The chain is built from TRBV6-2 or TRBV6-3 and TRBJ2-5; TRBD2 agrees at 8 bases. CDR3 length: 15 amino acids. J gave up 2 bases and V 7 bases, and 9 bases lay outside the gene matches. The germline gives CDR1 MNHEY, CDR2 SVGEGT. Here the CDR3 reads CASTSLAEIQETQYF. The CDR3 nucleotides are TGTGCCAGCACCTCACTAGCGGAGATTCAAGAGACCCAGTACTTC.

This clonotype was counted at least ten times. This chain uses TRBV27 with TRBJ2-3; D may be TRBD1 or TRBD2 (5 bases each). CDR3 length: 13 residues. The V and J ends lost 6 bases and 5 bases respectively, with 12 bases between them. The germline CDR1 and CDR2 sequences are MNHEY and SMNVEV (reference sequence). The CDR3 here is CASSLPRGDTQYF. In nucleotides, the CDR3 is TGTGCCAGCAGCCTGCCGAGGGGAGATACGCAGTATTTT.

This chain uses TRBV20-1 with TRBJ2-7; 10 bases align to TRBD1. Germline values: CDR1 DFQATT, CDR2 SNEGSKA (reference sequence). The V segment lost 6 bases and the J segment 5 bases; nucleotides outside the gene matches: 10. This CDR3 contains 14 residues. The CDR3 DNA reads TGCAGTGCCCTGGAGGGGACAGGGGTCAACGAGCAGTACTTC. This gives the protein CSALEGTGVNEQYF.

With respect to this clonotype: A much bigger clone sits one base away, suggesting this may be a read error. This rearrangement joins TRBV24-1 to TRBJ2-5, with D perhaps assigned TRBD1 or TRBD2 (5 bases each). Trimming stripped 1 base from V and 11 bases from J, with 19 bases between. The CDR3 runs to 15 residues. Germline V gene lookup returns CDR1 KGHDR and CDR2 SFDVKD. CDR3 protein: CATSDFSRGVNEQYF. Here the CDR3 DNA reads TGTGCCACCAGTGATTTCAGTAGGGGAGTCAATGAGCAGTACTTC.

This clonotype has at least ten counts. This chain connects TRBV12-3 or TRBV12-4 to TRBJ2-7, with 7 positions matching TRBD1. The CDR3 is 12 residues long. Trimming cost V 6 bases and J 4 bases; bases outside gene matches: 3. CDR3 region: CASSPTGYEQYF. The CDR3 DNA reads TGTGCCAGCAGCCCGACAGGGTACGAGCAGTACTTC.

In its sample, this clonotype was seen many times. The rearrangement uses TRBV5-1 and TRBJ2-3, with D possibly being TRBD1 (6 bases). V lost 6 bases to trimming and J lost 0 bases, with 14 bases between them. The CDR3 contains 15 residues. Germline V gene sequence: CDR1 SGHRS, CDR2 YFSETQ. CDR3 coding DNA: TGCGCCAGCAAATCGGTTGGACAGAGCACAGATACGCAGTATTTT. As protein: CASKSVGQSTDTQYF.

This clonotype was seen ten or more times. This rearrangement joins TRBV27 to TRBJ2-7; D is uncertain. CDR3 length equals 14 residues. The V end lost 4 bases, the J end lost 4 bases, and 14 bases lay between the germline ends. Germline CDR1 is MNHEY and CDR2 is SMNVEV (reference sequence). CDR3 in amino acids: CASSSRTLGYEQYF. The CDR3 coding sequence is TGTGCCAGCAGTTCCAGGACCCTGGGTTACGAGCAGTACTTC.

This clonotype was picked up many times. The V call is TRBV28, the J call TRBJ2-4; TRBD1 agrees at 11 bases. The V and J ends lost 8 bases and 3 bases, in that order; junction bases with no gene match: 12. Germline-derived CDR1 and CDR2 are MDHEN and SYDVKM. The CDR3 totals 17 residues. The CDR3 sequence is CASSSAGTGGVKNIQYF. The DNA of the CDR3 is TGTGCCAGCTCATCAGCCGGGACAGGGGGGGTCAAAAACATTCAGTACTTC. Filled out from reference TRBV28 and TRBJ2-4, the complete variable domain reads DVKVTQSSRYLVKRTGEKVFLECVQDMDHENMFWYRQDPGLGLRLIYFSYDVKMKEKGDIPEGYSVSREKKERFSLILESASTNQTSMYLCASSSAGTGGVKNIQYFGAGTRLSVL.

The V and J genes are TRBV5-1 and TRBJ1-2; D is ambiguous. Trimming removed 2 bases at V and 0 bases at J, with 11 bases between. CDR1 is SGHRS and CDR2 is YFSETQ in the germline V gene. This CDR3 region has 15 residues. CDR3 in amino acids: CASSFSARTNYGYTF. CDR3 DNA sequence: TGCGCCAGCAGCTTCTCTGCAAGAACTAACTATGGCTACACCTTC.

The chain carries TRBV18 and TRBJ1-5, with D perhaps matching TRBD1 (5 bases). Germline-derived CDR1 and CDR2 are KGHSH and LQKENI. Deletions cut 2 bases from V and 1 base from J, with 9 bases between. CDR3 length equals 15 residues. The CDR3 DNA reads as TGTGCCAGCTCACCAACAGGTTTCAGCAATCAGCCCCAGCATTTT. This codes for CASSPTGFSNQPQHF.

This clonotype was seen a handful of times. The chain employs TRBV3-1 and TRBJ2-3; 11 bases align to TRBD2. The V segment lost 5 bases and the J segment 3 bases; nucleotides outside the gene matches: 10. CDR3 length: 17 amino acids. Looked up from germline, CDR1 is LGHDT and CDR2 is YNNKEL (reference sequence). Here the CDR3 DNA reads TGTGCCAGCAGCTCTCTAGCGGGAGGAAGTCGGACAGATACGCAGTATTTT. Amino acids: CASSSLAGGSRTDTQYF.

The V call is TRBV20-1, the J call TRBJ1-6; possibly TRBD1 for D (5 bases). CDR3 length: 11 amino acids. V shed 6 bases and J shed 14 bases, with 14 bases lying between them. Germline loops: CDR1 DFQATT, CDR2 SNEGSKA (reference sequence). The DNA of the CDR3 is TGCAGTGCGGATCGTACCAGGGCCCTCCACTTT. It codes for CSADRTRALHF.

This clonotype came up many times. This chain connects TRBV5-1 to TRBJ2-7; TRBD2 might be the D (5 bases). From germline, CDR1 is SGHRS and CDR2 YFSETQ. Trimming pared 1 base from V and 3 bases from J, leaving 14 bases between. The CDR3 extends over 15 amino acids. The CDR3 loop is CASSLNGGTFYEQYF. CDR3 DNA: TGCGCCAGCAGCTTGAATGGAGGCACCTTCTACGAGCAGTACTTC.

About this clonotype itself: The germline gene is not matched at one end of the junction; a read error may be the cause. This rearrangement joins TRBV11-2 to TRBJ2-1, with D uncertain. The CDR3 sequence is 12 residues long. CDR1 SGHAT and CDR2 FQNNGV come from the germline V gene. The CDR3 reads CASSHSGDERFF. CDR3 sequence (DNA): TGTGCCAGCAGCCATAGTGGCGATGAGCGGTTCTTC.

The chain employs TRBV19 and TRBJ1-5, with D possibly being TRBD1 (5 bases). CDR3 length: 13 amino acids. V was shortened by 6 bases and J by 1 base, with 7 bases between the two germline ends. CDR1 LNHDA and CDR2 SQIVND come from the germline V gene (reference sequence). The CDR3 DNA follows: TGTGCCAGTAGGGAGGGGAGCAATCAGCCCCAGCATTTT. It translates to CASREGSNQPQHF.

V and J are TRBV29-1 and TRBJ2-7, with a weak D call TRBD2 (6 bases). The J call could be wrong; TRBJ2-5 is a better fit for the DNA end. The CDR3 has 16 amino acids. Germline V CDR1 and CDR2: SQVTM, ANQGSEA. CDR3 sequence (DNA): TGCAGCGCCCGGGGGTCCCCCCAGGCTCCAGGAGAGACCCAGTACTTC. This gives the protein CSARGSPQAPGETQYF.

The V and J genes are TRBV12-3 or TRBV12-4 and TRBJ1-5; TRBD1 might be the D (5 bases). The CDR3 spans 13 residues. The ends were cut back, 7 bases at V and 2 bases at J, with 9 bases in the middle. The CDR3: CASTPGGNQPQHF. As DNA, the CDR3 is TGTGCCAGCACCCCGGGGGGCAATCAGCCCCAGCATTTT.

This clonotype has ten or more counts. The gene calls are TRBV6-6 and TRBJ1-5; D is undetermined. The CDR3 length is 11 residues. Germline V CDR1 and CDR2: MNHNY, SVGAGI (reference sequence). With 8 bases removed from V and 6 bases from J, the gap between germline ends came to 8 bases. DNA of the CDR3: TGTGCCAGCGGGCTCGGTCAGCCCCAGCATTTT. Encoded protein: CASGLGQPQHF.